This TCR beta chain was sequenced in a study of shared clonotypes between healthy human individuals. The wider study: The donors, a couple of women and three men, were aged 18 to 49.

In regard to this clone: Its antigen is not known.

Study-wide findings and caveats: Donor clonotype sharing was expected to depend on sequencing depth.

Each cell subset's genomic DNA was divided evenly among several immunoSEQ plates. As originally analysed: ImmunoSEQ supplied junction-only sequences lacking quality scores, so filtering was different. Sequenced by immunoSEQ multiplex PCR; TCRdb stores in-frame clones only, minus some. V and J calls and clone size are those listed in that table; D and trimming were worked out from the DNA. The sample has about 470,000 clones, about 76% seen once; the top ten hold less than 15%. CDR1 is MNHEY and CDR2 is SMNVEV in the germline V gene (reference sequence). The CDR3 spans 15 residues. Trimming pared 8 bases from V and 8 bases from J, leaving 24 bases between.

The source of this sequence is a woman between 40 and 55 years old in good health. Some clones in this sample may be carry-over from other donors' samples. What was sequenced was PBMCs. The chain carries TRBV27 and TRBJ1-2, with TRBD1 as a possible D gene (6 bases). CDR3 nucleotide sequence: TGTGCCAGCTCTCGCCGAGAGACAGGAGGTGGCGGCTACACCTTC. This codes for CASSRRETGGGGYTF.